This record concerns one TCR beta chain sequence. The source of the sample is a study of blood T cell repertoires in COVID-19. Generated by immunoSEQ multiplex PCR, the TCRdb table keeps only in-frame clones and is missing some. The data show 110,000 to 150,000 clones, with around 81% seen just once and 6.2% held by the top ten. The CDR3 sequence is 16 residues long. Trimming left V 3 bases short and J 2 bases short, with 17 bases between. Germline CDR1 is MNHEY and CDR2 is SVGAGI. The V and J genes are TRBV6-5 and TRBJ2-7; TRBD2 is a possible D gene (5 bases). Sequencing used PBMCs or T cells enriched from blood (not recorded which). The source of this sequence is a woman in her thirties or forties who had recovered from COVID-19. The CDR3 sequence is CASSYMLGEPPYEQYF. The CDR3, as DNA: TGTGCCAGCAGTTATATGCTTGGGGAGCCGCCCTACGAGCAGTACTTC.